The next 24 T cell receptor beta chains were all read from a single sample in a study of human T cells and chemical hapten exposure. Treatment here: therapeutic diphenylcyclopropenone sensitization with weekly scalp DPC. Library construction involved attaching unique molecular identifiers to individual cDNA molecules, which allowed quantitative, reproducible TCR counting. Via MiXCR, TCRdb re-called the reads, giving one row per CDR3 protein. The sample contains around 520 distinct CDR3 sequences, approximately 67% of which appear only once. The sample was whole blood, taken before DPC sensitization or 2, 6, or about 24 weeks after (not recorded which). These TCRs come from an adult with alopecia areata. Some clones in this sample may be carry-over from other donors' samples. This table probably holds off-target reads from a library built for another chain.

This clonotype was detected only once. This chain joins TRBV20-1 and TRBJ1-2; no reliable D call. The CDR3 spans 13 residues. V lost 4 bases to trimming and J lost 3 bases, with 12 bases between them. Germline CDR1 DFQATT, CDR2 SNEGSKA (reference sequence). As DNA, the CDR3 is TGCAGTGCTAATACCGGAGGGTACTATGGCTACACCTTC. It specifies CSANTGGYYGYTF.

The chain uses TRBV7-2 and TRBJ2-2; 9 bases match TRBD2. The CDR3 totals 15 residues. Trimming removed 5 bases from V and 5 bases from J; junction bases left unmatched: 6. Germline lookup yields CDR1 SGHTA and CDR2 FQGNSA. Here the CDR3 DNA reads TGTGCCAGCAGCACCGGGACTAGCTATACCGGGGAGCTGTTTTTT. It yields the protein CASSTGTSYTGELFF.

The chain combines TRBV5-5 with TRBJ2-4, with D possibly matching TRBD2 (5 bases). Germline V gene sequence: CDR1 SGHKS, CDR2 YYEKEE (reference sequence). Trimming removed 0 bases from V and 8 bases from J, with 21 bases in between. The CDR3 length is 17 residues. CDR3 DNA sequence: TGTGCCAGCAGCTTGGCTCTACTCCCGACGGGGAATCACATTCAGTACTTC. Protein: CASSLALLPTGNHIQYF. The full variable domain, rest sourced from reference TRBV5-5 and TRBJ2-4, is DAGVTQSPTHLIKTRGQQVTLRCSPISGHKSVSWYQQVLGQGPQFIFQYYEKEERGRGNFPDRFSARQFPNYSSELNVNALLLGDSALYLCASSLALLPTGNHIQYFGAGTRLSVL.

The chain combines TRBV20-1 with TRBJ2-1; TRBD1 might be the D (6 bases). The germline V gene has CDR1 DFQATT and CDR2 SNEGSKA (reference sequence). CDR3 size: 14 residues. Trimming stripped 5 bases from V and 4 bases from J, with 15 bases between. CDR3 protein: CSAAGQQAYNEQFF. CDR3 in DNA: TGCAGTGCTGCTGGACAGCAAGCATACAATGAGCAGTTCTTC.

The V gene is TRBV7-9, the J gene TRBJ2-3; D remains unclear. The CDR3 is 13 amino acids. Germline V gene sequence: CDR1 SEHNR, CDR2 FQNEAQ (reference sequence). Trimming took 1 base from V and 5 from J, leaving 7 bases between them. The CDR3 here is CASSLDGRDTQYF. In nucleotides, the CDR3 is TGTGCCAGCAGCTTAGACGGGCGAGATACGCAGTATTTT.

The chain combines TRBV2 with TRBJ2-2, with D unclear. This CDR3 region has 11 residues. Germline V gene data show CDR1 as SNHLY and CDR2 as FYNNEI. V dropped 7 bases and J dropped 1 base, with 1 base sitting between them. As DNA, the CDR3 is TGTGCCAGCAAGAACACCGGGGAGCTGTTTTTT. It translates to CASKNTGELFF.

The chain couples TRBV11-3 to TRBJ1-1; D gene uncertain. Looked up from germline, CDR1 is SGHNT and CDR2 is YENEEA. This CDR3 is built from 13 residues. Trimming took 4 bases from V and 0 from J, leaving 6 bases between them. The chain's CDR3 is CASSSRVNTEAFF. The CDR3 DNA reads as TGTGCCAGCAGCTCTAGGGTGAACACTGAAGCTTTCTTT.

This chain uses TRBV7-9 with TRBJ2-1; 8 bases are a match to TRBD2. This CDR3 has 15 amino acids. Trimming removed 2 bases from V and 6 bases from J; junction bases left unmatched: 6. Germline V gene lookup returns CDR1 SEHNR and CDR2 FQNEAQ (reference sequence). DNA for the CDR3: TGTGCCAGCAGCTTAACCCGGGGGGGCAGCAATGAGCAGTTCTTC. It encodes CASSLTRGGSNEQFF. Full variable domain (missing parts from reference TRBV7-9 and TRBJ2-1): DTGVSQNPRHKITKRGQNVTFRCDPISEHNRLYWYRQTLGQGPEFLTYFQNEAQLEKSRLLSDRFSAERPKGSFSTLEIQRTEQGDSAMYLCASSLTRGGSNEQFFGPGTRLTVL.

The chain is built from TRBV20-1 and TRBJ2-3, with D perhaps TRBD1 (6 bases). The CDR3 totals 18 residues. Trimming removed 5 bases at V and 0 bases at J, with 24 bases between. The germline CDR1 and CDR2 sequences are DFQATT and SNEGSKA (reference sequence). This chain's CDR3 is CSALPDWGPTYSTDTQYF. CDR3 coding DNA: TGCAGTGCTCTACCTGATTGGGGGCCCACCTATAGCACAGATACGCAGTATTTT.

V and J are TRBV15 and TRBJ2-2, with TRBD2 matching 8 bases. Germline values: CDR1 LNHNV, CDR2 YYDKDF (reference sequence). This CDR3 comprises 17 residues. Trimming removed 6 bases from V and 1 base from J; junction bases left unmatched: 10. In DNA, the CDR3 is TGTGCCACCAGGACGGGACTAGAGGAAAAGAACACCGGGGAGCTGTTTTTT. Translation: CATRTGLEEKNTGELFF.

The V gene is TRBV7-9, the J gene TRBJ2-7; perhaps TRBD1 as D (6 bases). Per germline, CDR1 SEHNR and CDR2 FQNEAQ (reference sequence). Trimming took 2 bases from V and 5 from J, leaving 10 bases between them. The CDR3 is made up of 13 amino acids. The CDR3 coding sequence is TGTGCCAGCAGCTTAACAGGGAGCCACGAGCAGTACTTC. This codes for CASSLTGSHEQYF.

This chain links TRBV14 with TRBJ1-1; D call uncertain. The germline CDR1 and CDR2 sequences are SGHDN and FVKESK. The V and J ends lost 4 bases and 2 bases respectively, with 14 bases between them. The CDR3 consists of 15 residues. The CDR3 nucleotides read TGTGCCAGCAGCCGAGAGAGGGCCTACAACACTGAAGCTTTCTTT. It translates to CASSRERAYNTEAFF.

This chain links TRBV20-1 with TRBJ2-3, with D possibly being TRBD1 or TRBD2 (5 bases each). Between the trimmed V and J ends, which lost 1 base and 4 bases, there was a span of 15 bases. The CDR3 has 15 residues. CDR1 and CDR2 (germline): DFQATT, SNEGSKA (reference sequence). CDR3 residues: CSARGQVGTSDTQYF. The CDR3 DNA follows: TGCAGTGCTAGAGGGCAGGTGGGGACCTCAGATACGCAGTATTTT.

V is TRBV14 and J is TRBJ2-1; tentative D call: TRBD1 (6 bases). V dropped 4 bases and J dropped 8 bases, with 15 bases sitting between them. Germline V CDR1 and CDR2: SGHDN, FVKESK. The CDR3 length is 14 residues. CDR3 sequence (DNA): TGTGCCAGCAGCCCACAGTACAGGGTCCATGAGCAGTTCTTC. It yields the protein CASSPQYRVHEQFF.

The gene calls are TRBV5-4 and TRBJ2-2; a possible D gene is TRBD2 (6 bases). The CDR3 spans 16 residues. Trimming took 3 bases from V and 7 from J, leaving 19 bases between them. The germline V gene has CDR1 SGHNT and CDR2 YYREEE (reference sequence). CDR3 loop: CASSSRFGGEVGELFF. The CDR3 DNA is TGTGCCAGCAGCTCCCGTTTTGGAGGGGAGGTCGGGGAGCTGTTTTTT.

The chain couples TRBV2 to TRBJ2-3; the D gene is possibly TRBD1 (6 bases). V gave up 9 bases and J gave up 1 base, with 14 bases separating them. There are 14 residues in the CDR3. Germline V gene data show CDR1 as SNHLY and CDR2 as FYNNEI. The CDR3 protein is CASKQGEGTDTQYF. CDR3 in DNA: TGTGCCAGTAAACAGGGAGAAGGCACAGATACGCAGTATTTT.

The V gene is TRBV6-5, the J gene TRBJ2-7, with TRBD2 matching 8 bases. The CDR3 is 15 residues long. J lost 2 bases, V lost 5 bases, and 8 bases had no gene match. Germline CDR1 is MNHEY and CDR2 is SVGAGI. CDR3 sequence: CASSRTGLVAYEQYF. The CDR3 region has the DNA TGTGCCAGCAGTCGAACGGGACTAGTCGCCTACGAGCAGTACTTC.

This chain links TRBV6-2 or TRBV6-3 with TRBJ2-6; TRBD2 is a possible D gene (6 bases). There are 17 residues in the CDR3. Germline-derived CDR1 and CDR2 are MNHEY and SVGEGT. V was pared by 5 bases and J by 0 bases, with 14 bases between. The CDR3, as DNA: TGTGCCAGCAGTCGGGACTCGCAAAGCTCTGGGGCCAACGTCCTGACTTTC. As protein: CASSRDSQSSGANVLTF.

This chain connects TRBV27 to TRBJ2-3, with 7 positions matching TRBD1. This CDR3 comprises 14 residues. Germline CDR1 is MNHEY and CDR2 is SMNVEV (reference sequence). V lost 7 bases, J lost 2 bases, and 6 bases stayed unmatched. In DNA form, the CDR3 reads TGTGCCAGCAAGTGGGACAGCATCACAGATACGCAGTATTTT. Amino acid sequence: CASKWDSITDTQYF.

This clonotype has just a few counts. CDR3 in DNA: TGCGCCAGCACCCAAGAGACTGACTACACTGAAGCTTTCTTT. Amino acid sequence: CASTQETDYTEAFF. The V call is TRBV10-2, the J call TRBJ1-1, with unresolved D. This CDR3 has 14 residues. The V gene's germline CDR1 is WSHSY and CDR2 SAAADI. Trimming took 7 bases from V and 3 from J, leaving 15 bases between them.

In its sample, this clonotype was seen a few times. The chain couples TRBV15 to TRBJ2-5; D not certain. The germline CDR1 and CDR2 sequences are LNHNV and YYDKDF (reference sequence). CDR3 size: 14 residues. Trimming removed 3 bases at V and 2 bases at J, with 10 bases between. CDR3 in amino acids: CATSRMLGQETQYF. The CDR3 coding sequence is TGTGCCACCAGCAGGATGTTAGGGCAAGAGACCCAGTACTTC.

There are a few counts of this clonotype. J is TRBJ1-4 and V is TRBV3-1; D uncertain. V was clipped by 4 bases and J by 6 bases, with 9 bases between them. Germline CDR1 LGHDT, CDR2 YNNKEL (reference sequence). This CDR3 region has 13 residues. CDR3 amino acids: CASSLSTDEKLFF. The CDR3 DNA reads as TGTGCCAGCAGCCTCTCGACGGATGAAAAACTGTTTTTT.

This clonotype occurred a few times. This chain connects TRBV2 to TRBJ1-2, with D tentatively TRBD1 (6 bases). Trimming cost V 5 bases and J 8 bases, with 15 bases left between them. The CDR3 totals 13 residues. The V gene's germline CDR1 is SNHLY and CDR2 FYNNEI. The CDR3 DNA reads TGTGCCAGCAGTCCACAGGGACCCGACGGCTACACCTTC. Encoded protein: CASSPQGPDGYTF.

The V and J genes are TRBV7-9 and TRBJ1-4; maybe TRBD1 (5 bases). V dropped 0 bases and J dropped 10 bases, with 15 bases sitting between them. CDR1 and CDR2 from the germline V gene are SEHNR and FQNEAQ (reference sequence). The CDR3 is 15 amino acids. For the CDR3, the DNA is TGTGCCAGCAGCTTAGCAGGGACTCGGCAGGGAAAACTGTTTTTT. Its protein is CASSLAGTRQGKLFF.